This paragraph reports one TCR beta chain. This clonotype has at least ten counts. Its antigen target is currently unknown. Base qualities are missing; no much larger clone stands one base away. Hyperthyroidism patients were aged 18 to 65 years and newly diagnosed, with disease duration of less than 2 months. The study excluded patients with uncontrolled infections, other autoimmune diseases, pregnancy or lactation. Clinical symptoms, serum thyroxine and TRAb, thyroid ultrasound, and orbital computed tomography formed the basis for the diagnoses. Blood from progressor patients was drawn when they were first diagnosed with hyperthyroidism, before any ophthalmopathy symptoms appeared. PBMCs were separated from 7.5 to 10 ml of fresh peripheral blood using Ficoll-Paque density gradient centrifugation. Progressor patients were initially diagnosed with Graves' hyperthyroidism and developed ophthalmopathy during follow-up. Trizol reagent was used to extract total RNA, and RNA quality was then checked on an Agilent 2100 Bioanalyzer.

This entry is derived from a study of T cells in Graves' hyperthyroidism and ophthalmopathy (dated by TCRdb to between 2018 and 2020). Regarding the complete study: Peripheral blood was collected at initial diagnosis, before any treatment. A discovery cohort of 95 to 100 patients, approximately 45 with Graves' ophthalmopathy and 55 to 60 with stable Graves' hyperthyroidism, was used to find distinguishing TCR V-J signatures. Whether ophthalmopathy could be predicted prospectively was tested in an independent validation cohort made up of roughly 19 hyperthyroidism patients plus 17 patients who later progressed to ophthalmopathy. The 75 to 100 discovery patients were randomly divided into training and test sets at a 7:3 ratio. The study also compared thyroid tissue and blood T-cell repertoires from over 5 Graves' hyperthyroidism patients. Following sampling, methimazole starting at 30 mg daily was given to hyperthyroidism patients, and high-dose intravenous methylprednisolone was given to ophthalmopathy patients. TCR Vbeta CDR3 sequencing of 120 to 150 peripheral blood samples (43 ophthalmopathy, around 80 hyperthyroidism and some 17 progressor patients) is reported in the paper. On the study overall, not on this receptor specifically: A model built on a 13 V-J signature distinguished ophthalmopathy from stable hyperthyroidism, reaching 85% to 90% sensitivity and about 81% specificity in cross-validation and 80%/75% in testing. In validation, the model predicted progression to ophthalmopathy a median of approximately 6.6 months before onset, with 65% to 71% sensitivity and 72.22% specificity. Most expanded thyroid clonotypes (frequency above 0.001) were also detected in blood, a finding suggesting that blood repertoires may reflect thyroid immune responses. Sample size was not statistically predetermined, and investigators were not blinded to group allocation.

Based on the germline V gene (reference sequence), the CDR1 and CDR2 sequences are SGHAT and FQDESV. V and J are truncated by 6 bases and 1 base respectively, leaving an intervening sequence of 22 bases. From its cysteine to its phenylalanine, the CDR3 spans 17 amino acids. Kept here is only the CDR3 DNA, which spans 51 bases and is read in frame from base 1. The TCR beta CDR3 regions were amplified from RNA transcripts. For the first round of RT-PCR on the TCR CDR3, the HTBI primer set was used together with the Qiagen OneStep RT-PCR kit. A second multiplex PCR round built the libraries, followed by size selection and purification. Libraries were sequenced paired-end with 100 bp reads on an Illumina HiSeq2000. Regarding the original processing steps: SOAPnuke was used to process the raw data, with reads discarded if the reads contained adapters or uncalled bases, had a mean Phred below 15, or lacked an exact constant-primer or identifier match. COPE v1.2.5 was used to merge the high-quality paired reads, and each unique nucleotide sequence was defined as a clonotype. Clonotypes were aligned to IMGT TRBV, TRBD and TRBJ reference segments using MiTCR v1.1. Analysis was restricted to V-J combinations with a frequency above 0.0001, which covered 99.2% of repertoires. The TCS score was defined as the ratio of F50 (clonal expansion) to E x V (chaos), calculated using BLOSUM62-based TCRdist between CDR3 peptides within each V-J. Welch's t-statistics and random forest reduced around 510 V-J features to about 13, which were used in a naive Bayes classifier (R e1071). The public reads were run again by TCRdb, first through fastp at Q25 and then through MiXCR, and only productive beta chains were kept. For every CDR3 protein sequence, its rows merge into one entry that carries the most common genes and DNA. The V and J calls and clone size come from TCRdb's table, not from the authors' own analysis. This sample comprises about 270,000 distinct CDR3 sequences, less than 30% of them detected only once. The ten largest clonotypes hold more than 25% of the sample.

Recombination linked TRBV11-1 to TRBJ2-7, with the D segment possibly TRBD1 or TRBD2, each aligning over 5 bases. Sequences were obtained from blood. The TCR sequence derives from a man aged 35-49 years with Graves' hyperthyroidism that later progressed to Graves' ophthalmopathy. The CDR3 reads as follows: CASRAPGPRSGSYEQYF. At the DNA level, the sequence is TGTGCCAGCAGGGCACCGGGACCGCGAAGCGGTTCCTACGAGCAGTACTTC.